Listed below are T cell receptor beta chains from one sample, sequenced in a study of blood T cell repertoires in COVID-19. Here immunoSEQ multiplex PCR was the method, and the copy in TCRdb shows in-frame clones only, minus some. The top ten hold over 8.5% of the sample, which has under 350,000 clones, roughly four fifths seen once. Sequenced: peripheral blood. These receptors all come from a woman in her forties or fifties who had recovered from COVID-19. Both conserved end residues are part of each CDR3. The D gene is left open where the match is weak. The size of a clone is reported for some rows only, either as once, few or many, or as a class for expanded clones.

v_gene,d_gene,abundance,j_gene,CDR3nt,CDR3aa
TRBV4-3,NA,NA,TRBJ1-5,TGCGCCAGCAGCCATGATGGGGAAGGGGCGGGCAATCAGCCCCAGCATTTT,CASSHDGEGAGNQPQHF
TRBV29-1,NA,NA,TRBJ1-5,TGCAGCGCCATAGCGGGCGGGGATCAGCCCCAGCATTTT,CSAIAGGDQPQHF
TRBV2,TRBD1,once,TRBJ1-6,TGTGCCAGCAGTGGGGACAGGGTTCAACCCCTCCACTTT,CASSGDRVQPLHF
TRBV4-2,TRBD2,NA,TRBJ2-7,TGTGCCAGCAGCCAGTTACTAGCGGGAGCCTACGAGCAGTACTTC,CASSQLLAGAYEQYF
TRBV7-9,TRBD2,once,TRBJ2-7,TGTGCCAGCAGCGCCTCGGGGAGGGCGTCCTACTACGAGCAGTACTTC,CASSASGRASYYEQYF
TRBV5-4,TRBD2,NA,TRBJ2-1,TGTGCCAGCAGCCTAGGGACTAGCGGGGTGTCGGAGCAGTTCTTC,CASSLGTSGVSEQFF
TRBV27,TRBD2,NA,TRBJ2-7,TGTGCCAGCAGTTTAATGATGGGACTAGTCTCCCACGAGCAGTACTTC,CASSLMMGLVSHEQYF
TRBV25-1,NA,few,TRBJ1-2,TGTGCCAGCAGTGATCAGGGGCGAAACTATGGCTACACCTTC,CASSDQGRNYGYTF
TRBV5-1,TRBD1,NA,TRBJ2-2,TGCGCCAGCGATAGACAGGGCACCGGGGAGCTGTTTTTT,CASDRQGTGELFF
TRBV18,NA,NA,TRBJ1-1,TGTGCCAGCTCACCAGAGGGAGGGAACACTGAAGCTTTCTTT,CASSPEGGNTEAFF
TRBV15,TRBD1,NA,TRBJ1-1,TGTGCCACCAGCGGGAGACAGGGCAACACTGAAGCTTTCTTT,CATSGRQGNTEAFF
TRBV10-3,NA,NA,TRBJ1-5,TGTGCCATCAGTGACATGCAGAACAATCAGCCCCAGCATTTT,CAISDMQNNQPQHF
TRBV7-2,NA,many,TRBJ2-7,TGTGCCAGCAGCCCCCCCGCGGCGGCGGCCTACGAGCAGTACTTC,CASSPPAAAAYEQYF
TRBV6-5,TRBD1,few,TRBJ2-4,TGTGCCAGCAGTTTAACAGGGGTTGGGAACATTCAGTACTTC,CASSLTGVGNIQYF
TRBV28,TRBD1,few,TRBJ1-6,TGTGCCAGCAGTTCCCCGACAGGGAGCTCCTATAATTCACCCCTCCACTTT,CASSSPTGSSYNSPLHF
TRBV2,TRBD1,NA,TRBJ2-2,TGTGCCAGCAGCAGACAGGGGGCGGACACCGGGGAGCTGTTTTTT,CASSRQGADTGELFF
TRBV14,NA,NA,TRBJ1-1,TGTGCCAGCAGCCCGACAGTGAACACTGAAGCTTTCTTT,CASSPTVNTEAFF
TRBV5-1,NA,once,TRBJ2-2,TGCGCCAGCAGCTTGCAGGGCGGCGGCGGGGAGCTGTTTTTT,CASSLQGGGGELFF
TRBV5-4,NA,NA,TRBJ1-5,TGTGCCAGCAGCTCGGAACAGGGCCTCCCCCAGCATTTT,CASSSEQGLPQHF
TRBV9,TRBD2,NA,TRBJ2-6,TGTGCCAGCAGCGTCACAGCGGGGGGCTCTGGGGCCAACGTCCTGACTTTC,CASSVTAGGSGANVLTF
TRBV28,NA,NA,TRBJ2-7,TGTGCCAGCAGCGTTGGGGCTATCCGTGCGTACTTC,CASSVGAIRAYF
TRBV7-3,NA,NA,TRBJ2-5,TGTGCCAGCAGCTCATTGGGGAACAGGCAAGAGACCCAGTACTTC,CASSSLGNRQETQYF
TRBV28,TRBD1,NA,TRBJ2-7,TGTGCCAGCACGGGGACAGGGGGGATCTACGAGCAGTACTTC,CASTGTGGIYEQYF
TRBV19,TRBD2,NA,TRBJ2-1,TGTGCCAGTAGTACGTCCGGTCCCCCAGCGGGGCCATACAATGAGCAGTTCTTC,CASSTSGPPAGPYNEQFF
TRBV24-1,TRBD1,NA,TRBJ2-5,TGTGCCACCTGGGACAGGGGGACGGAGACCCAGTACTTC,CATWDRGTETQYF